One and the same sample provided the 14 T cell receptor beta chains below, sequenced in a study of control samples from healthy donors and cancer patients. Only in-frame clones appear in the TCRdb table, and some are missing; sequencing was by immunoSEQ multiplex PCR. The sample lists fewer than 90,000 clones; roughly 84% were seen once. The sample comprised blood. These receptors all come from a man aged 50-59 years in good health.

This clone came up once. This sequence joins TRBV6-5 and TRBJ1-1, with a possible D match to TRBD1 (5 bases). Germline values: CDR1 MNHEY, CDR2 SVGAGI. This CDR3 spans 14 amino acids. Between the trimmed V and J ends, which lost 6 bases and 0 bases, there was a span of 11 bases. The CDR3 region is CASSRRTMNTEAFF. In nucleotides, the CDR3 is TGTGCCAGCAGCCGGAGGACAATGAACACTGAAGCTTTCTTT.

The V gene is TRBV30, the J gene TRBJ2-5; possibly TRBD1 or TRBD2 for D (5 bases each). The CDR3 is made up of 15 amino acids. Trimming shortened V by 0 bases and J by 2 bases, and 13 bases separated the two germline ends. CDR1 is GTSNPN, CDR2 SVGIG, per germline (reference sequence). CDR3 nucleotide sequence: TGTGCCTGGAGTGTAGGGGCCGGGATACAAGAGACCCAGTACTTC. Its protein product is CAWSVGAGIQETQYF. The variable domain in full, with the rest retrieved from reference TRBV30 and TRBJ2-5, is SQTIHQWPATLVQPVGSPLSLECTVEGTSNPNLYWYRQAAGRGLQLLFYSVGIGQISSEVPQNLSASRPQDRQFILSSKKLLLSDSGFYLCAWSVGAGIQETQYFGPGTRLLVL.

This clone turned up a few times. The chain carries TRBV15 and TRBJ2-3, with a tentative D call TRBD1 (5 bases). This CDR3 has 15 residues. The germline V gene encodes CDR1 LNHNV and CDR2 YYDKDF (reference sequence). Trimming took 1 base from V and 2 from J, leaving 10 bases between them. CDR3 DNA sequence: TGTGCCACCAGCAGAGGGCAGGGCGACACAGATACGCAGTATTTT. Translation: CATSRGQGDTDTQYF.

The rearrangement links TRBV7-2 to TRBJ1-5, with D maybe TRBD1 (5 bases). V lost 1 base, J lost 5 bases, and 12 bases lay in between. The V gene's germline CDR1 is SGHTA and CDR2 FQGNSA. There are 15 residues in the CDR3. CDR3 loop: CASSLVGGRYQPQHF. The CDR3 nucleotides read TGTGCCAGCAGCTTAGTGGGGGGAAGGTATCAGCCCCAGCATTTT.

CDR3 region: CASTLERGGQETQYF. For the CDR3, the DNA is TGTGCCAGCACCCTAGAGCGGGGGGGCCAGGAGACCCAGTACTTC. This chain joins TRBV6-5 and TRBJ2-5, with 10 bases aligning to TRBD2. CDR1 is MNHEY, CDR2 SVGAGI, per germline. V was clipped by 7 bases and J by 5 bases; unmatched bases: 10. The CDR3 has 15 amino acids.

The rearrangement uses TRBV20-1 and TRBJ2-7; D may be TRBD1 (6 bases). CDR1 and CDR2 from the germline V gene are DFQATT and SNEGSKA (reference sequence). The V and J ends lost 6 bases and 6 bases respectively, with 12 bases between them. The CDR3 is made up of 11 amino acids. The CDR3 sequence: CSARTVLEQYF. Here the CDR3 DNA reads TGCAGTGCAAGGACAGTTCTCGAGCAGTACTTC.

The chain has TRBV18 and TRBJ1-2; perhaps TRBD1 as D (5 bases). Germline values: CDR1 KGHSH, CDR2 LQKENI. The CDR3 spans 15 residues. Trimming took 8 bases from V and 0 from J, leaving 16 bases between them. The CDR3 DNA is TGTGCCAGCCAATCAAAGACAGTAACTAACTATGGCTACACCTTC. It is translated as CASQSKTVTNYGYTF.

The chain recombines TRBV5-4 with TRBJ1-2; 10 nucleotides match TRBD1. The CDR3 has 14 residues. Trimming at V came to 4 bases and at J to 8 bases, leaving 8 bases not matched to a gene. Looked up from germline, CDR1 is SGHNT and CDR2 is YYREEE (reference sequence). The CDR3 DNA reads as TGTGCCAGCAGCATCGACAGGGGGCCAAACGGCTACACCTTC. Translating it yields CASSIDRGPNGYTF.

The chain links TRBV7-2 to TRBJ2-2; TRBD1 agrees at 11 bases. CDR1 and CDR2 (germline): SGHTA, FQGNSA. V lost 1 base to trimming and J lost 7 bases; unmatched junction nucleotides: 8. The CDR3 sequence is 17 residues long. This CDR3 is CASSLDGTGGSGGELFF. CDR3 sequence (DNA): TGTGCCAGCAGCTTAGACGGGACAGGGGGATCCGGCGGGGAGCTGTTTTTT.

The chain links TRBV9 to TRBJ1-4; TRBD1 aligns across 8 bases. This CDR3 spans 15 amino acids. Germline V gene lookup returns CDR1 SGDLS and CDR2 YYNGEE. V gave up 3 bases and J gave up 7 bases; unmatched junction bases: 8. The CDR3: CASSATGGISEKLFF. CDR3 DNA: TGTGCCAGCAGCGCTACAGGGGGTATTAGTGAAAAACTGTTTTTT.

V usage is TRBV7-3 and J usage is TRBJ2-7; perhaps TRBD2 as D (5 bases). The CDR3 is made up of 13 amino acids. Germline assignment: CDR1 SGHTA and CDR2 FQGTGA. V was trimmed by 4 bases and J by 2 bases, leaving 9 bases between them. CDR3 sequence (DNA): TGTGCCAGCAGCTGGACTTCCACCTACGAGCAGTACTTC. The encoded protein is CASSWTSTYEQYF.

The chain is built from TRBV6-2 or TRBV6-3 and TRBJ1-5, with TRBD1 identical over 8 bases. Per the germline V gene, CDR1 is MNHEY and CDR2 is SVGEGT. The J segment lost 4 bases and the V segment lost 5 bases, leaving 10 bases of the junction unmatched. The CDR3 is 16 residues long. The CDR3 region has the DNA TGTGCCAGCAGTAGGTGGACAGGGCCGCGGAATCAGCCCCAGCATTTT. It encodes CASSRWTGPRNQPQHF.

This chain uses TRBV19 with TRBJ2-7; 14 bases agree with TRBD2. The CDR3 contains 17 residues. Germline CDR1 reads LNHDA; CDR2 reads SQIVND (reference sequence). J lost 0 bases, V lost 8 bases, and 9 bases had no gene match. The CDR3 sequence: CASSKGLAGGSSYEQYF. As DNA, the CDR3 is TGTGCCAGTTCAAAAGGACTAGCGGGAGGTAGCTCCTACGAGCAGTACTTC. The whole variable domain, remainder taken from reference TRBV19 and TRBJ2-7, is DGGITQSPKYLFRKEGQNVTLSCEQNLNHDAMYWYRQDPGQGLRLIYYSQIVNDFQKGDIAEGYSVSREKKESFPLTVTSAQKNPTAFYLCASSKGLAGGSSYEQYFGPGTRLTVT.

This sequence joins TRBV19 and TRBJ1-4; possible D gene TRBD1, 6 bases. The CDR3 length is 13 residues. Trimming left V 5 bases short and J 7 bases short, with 11 bases between. Germline V gives CDR1 LNHDA, CDR2 SQIVND (reference sequence). The CDR3 spells CASSSRQVEKLFF. For the CDR3, the DNA is TGTGCCAGTAGTTCCCGACAGGTTGAAAAACTGTTTTTT.